This is a list of T cell receptor beta chains from one sample in a study of cytomegalovirus exposure and HLA in healthy donors. TCRdb's copy holds only in-frame clones and misses some; the assay was immunoSEQ multiplex PCR. The sample includes roughly 300,000 clones, roughly 90% of them seen just once. The source material was PBMCs. All receptors come from a woman in her twenties or thirties in good health and CMV-seropositive. Both conserved end residues are part of each CDR3. Fields, in order: CDR3 protein, CDR3 DNA, V gene, J gene, D gene. The D gene is left open where the match is weak.

CDR3aa: CASSFGGVDYGYTF
CDR3nt: TGTGCCAGCAGTTTCGGTGGCGTGGACTATGGCTACACCTTC
v_gene: TRBV27
j_gene: TRBJ1-2
d_gene: -

CDR3aa: CASSLELGGGGTDTQYF
CDR3nt: TGTGCCAGCAGCTTGGAGCTTGGGGGAGGGGGCACAGATACGCAGTATTTT
v_gene: TRBV5-4
j_gene: TRBJ2-3
d_gene: TRBD2

CDR3aa: CSVEAVGGRLQETQYF
CDR3nt: TGCAGCGTTGAGGCGGTCGGGGGCCGGTTGCAAGAGACCCAGTACTTC
v_gene: TRBV29-1
j_gene: TRBJ2-5
d_gene: -

CDR3aa: CASSLAVLGGYEQYF
CDR3nt: TGTGCCAGCAGCTTAGCAGTCCTCGGAGGGTACGAGCAGTACTTC
v_gene: TRBV7-2
j_gene: TRBJ2-7
d_gene: -

CDR3aa: CASSPRQGPYEQYF
CDR3nt: TGTGCCAGCAGCCCTCGGCAGGGTCCCTACGAGCAGTACTTC
v_gene: TRBV7-9
j_gene: TRBJ2-7
d_gene: -

CDR3aa: CASSSTGLVPRETQYF
CDR3nt: TGTGCCAGCAGTTCCACTGGACTCGTCCCAAGAGAGACCCAGTACTTC
v_gene: TRBV7-2
j_gene: TRBJ2-5
d_gene: -

CDR3aa: CASSITGTNTEAFF
CDR3nt: TGTGCCAGTAGTATAACAGGGACGAACACTGAAGCTTTCTTT
v_gene: TRBV19
j_gene: TRBJ1-1
d_gene: -

CDR3aa: CASSLGVNYEQYF
CDR3nt: TGTGCCAGCAGCTTAGGAGTAAACTACGAGCAGTACTTC
v_gene: TRBV7-3
j_gene: TRBJ2-7
d_gene: -

CDR3aa: CASSLAVGSDYGYTF
CDR3nt: TGTGCCAGCAGCTTGGCGGTGGGTTCAGACTATGGCTACACCTTC
v_gene: TRBV5-5
j_gene: TRBJ1-2
d_gene: -

CDR3aa: CASSPPGLASQYF
CDR3nt: TGTGCCAGCAGCCCTCCGGGACTAGCTTCGCAGTACTTC
v_gene: TRBV7-2
j_gene: TRBJ2-7
d_gene: TRBD2

CDR3aa: CASSSGQGQETQYF
CDR3nt: TGTGCCAGCAGCTCGGGACAGGGCCAAGAGACCCAGTACTTC
v_gene: TRBV5-4
j_gene: TRBJ2-5
d_gene: TRBD1

CDR3aa: CASSLPDRGRDNQPQHF
CDR3nt: TGTGCCAGCAGTCTCCCGGACAGGGGTCGCGACAATCAGCCCCAGCATTTT
v_gene: TRBV28
j_gene: TRBJ1-5
d_gene: TRBD1

CDR3aa: CASSLAVEAFF
CDR3nt: TGTGCCAGCAGCTTAGCGGTGGAAGCTTTCTTT
v_gene: TRBV7-2
j_gene: TRBJ1-1
d_gene: -

CDR3aa: CASSGKVNEQFF
CDR3nt: TGTGCCAGCAGTGGAAAGGTCAATGAGCAGTTCTTC
v_gene: TRBV25-1
j_gene: TRBJ2-1
d_gene: -

CDR3aa: CAWMVGGHEQYF
CDR3nt: TGTGCCTGGATGGTAGGGGGCCACGAGCAGTACTTC
v_gene: TRBV30
j_gene: TRBJ2-7
d_gene: TRBD1

CDR3aa: CASSFSGLAGKYNEQFF
CDR3nt: TGTGCCAGCAGTTTCTCGGGACTAGCGGGCAAATACAATGAGCAGTTCTTC
v_gene: TRBV27
j_gene: TRBJ2-1
d_gene: TRBD2

CDR3aa: CATHPPGTGANVLTF
CDR3nt: TGTGCCACCCATCCTCCAGGGACTGGGGCCAACGTCCTGACTTTC
v_gene: TRBV19
j_gene: TRBJ2-6
d_gene: -

CDR3aa: CASSLKSPNEKLFF
CDR3nt: TGTGCCAGCAGCTTGAAGTCGCCTAATGAAAAACTGTTTTTT
v_gene: TRBV5-6
j_gene: TRBJ1-4
d_gene: -

CDR3aa: CASSISGRGGETQYF
CDR3nt: TGTGCCAGCAGTATAAGCGGGAGGGGAGGGGAGACCCAGTACTTC
v_gene: TRBV2
j_gene: TRBJ2-5
d_gene: TRBD2

CDR3aa: CASNNLGGGNEQFF
CDR3nt: TGTGCCAGCAACAACTTGGGAGGGGGCAATGAGCAGTTCTTC
v_gene: TRBV25-1
j_gene: TRBJ2-1
d_gene: -